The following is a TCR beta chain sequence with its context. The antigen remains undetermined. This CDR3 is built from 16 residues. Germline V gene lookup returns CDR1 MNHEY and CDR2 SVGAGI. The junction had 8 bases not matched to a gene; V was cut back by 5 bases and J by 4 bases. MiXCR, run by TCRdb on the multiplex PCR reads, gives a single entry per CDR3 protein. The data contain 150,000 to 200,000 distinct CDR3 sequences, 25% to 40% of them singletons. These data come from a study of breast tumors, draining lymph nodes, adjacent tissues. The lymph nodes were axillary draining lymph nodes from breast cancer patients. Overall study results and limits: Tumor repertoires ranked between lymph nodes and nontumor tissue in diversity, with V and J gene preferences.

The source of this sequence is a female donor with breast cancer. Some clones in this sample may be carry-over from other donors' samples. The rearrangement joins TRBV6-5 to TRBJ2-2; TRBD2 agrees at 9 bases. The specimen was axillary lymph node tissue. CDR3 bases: TGTGCCAGCAGTCACCGAGCGGGGGGAGGCACCGGGGAGCTGTTTTTT. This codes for CASSHRAGGGTGELFF.